The source of this T cell receptor (beta chain) is a study of T cells in Graves' hyperthyroidism and ophthalmopathy. At the level of the study: Blood from the periphery was taken at initial diagnosis, before any treatment. Overall study findings and caveats: A median about 6 months before onset, the model predicted ophthalmopathy. Most clonotypes expanded in the thyroid (above 0.001) were also present in blood.

The CDR3 sequence is 12 residues long. CDR1 is MDHEN, CDR2 SYDVKM, per germline. Trimming took off 8 bases at V and 4 bases at J, with 12 bases between the two ends. As to this clonotype: As yet, its antigen is unknown.

Regions amplified from RNA transcripts were the TCR beta CDR3 regions. The TCR CDR3 was amplified in a first-round RT-PCR using the HTBI primer set. TCRdb independently ran MiXCR on the multiplex PCR reads; one entry per CDR3 protein. The profile shows about 210,000 distinct CDR3 sequences, more than 15% of them singletons. What was sequenced was blood. This clonotype was obtained from a man aged 50 or older with Graves' hyperthyroidism. This chain links TRBV28 with TRBJ2-7, with D unresolved. The CDR3 loop is CASRSELYEQYF. The CDR3 bases are TGTGCCAGCCGATCCGAGTTATACGAGCAGTACTTC.